The entry below describes one TCR beta chain. No antigen is known for it. Base qualities are not at hand, and no much larger clone is one base apart. The sample comes from a study of long-term antiretroviral therapy in people with HIV (dated by TCRdb to 2022 to 2024). As for the study more broadly: The earliest samples were collected approximately a decade before the 2015 WHO recommendation for immediate ART, a period when ART was typically delayed until CD4 counts fell. A retrospective serial study tested whether changes in peripheral blood TRB repertoire composition and diversity were associated with ART initiation and durable HIV suppression. A total of about 190 cryopreserved PBMC samples were contributed to the cohort by 30 adults with confirmed HIV infection, with samples collected serially over a mean of approximately six years (range 1-12). Among the approximately 30 participants with HIV, approximately 10 were female. Test extractions of a monoclonal T-cell line alongside 30 to 35 polyclonal samples showed no cross-contamination during QIAcube processing. Here is what the overall study found, with its caveats: The samples span the years 2004 to 2017, and the ART regimens used may be less effective than current regimens. Narrower CDR3 length ranges were observed in HIV repertoires than in controls, and an antigen-experienced repertoire with only a slight naive shift after ART was suggested by the network structure. No data were available on ART adherence, viral resistance or therapy changes, limiting inferences about post-ART repertoire changes. Expanded TRB clones identified before ART initiation dominated the repertoire at all time points, although this dominance fluctuated and declined in many PLHIV after ART. Starting ART was linked to a significant rise in TRB diversity, yet even after long-term ART the diversity remained significantly lower than in transplant donor controls. Because cell numbers in pre-ART samples were limited, unsorted PBMC were profiled instead of sorted CD4+ and CD8+ T cells. Owing to limited PBMC availability, only the TCR beta chain was sequenced, without alpha chain pairing.

To be included, a participant needed at least one PBMC sample from before ART initiation plus at least two post-ART samples. Treatment was received in the United States of America by all participants with HIV. Before DNA extraction, cryopreserved samples containing 1-10 million PBMC were thawed and washed. At the time of the earliest PBMC sample, participants with HIV were aged between about 23 and 54 years. PBMC samples were contributed by each participant from 1-4 timepoints before ART initiation and 2-8 timepoints after ART initiation, with a median of 7 samples. Serial HIV viral load, CD4+ T-cell count, ART history and demographic data were obtained for every participant. A Qiagen kit on a QIAcube was used to extract genomic DNA from unsorted PBMC, with samples processed in batches of 12. The immunoSEQ hsTCRB v3.0 assay was used at survey level resolution to sequence the TRB variable region. The target sequencing depth for TRB was 40,000-50,000 T-cell genomes per sample. Pooled TRB libraries were sequenced on an Illumina MiSeq with a v3 150-cycle kit. The authors' pipeline ran thus. Repertoire analysis was performed in R inside a reproducible Nextflow workflow that covered QC, data transformation and analysis. LymphoSeq2, an R package for exploring AIRR-Seq data, was used to implement custom analyses. A few samples that yielded fewer than 5000 total TRB sequences were excluded, so that fewer than 250 HIV repertoires were analyzed. Among the roughly 200 retained HIV repertoires, around 60 were collected before ART initiation and about 130 were collected after ART initiation. Repertoires were downsampled to 5000 TRB nucleotide sequences, and summary statistics were averaged over 100 downsampling iterations. TRB sequences were retained for analysis only if CDR3 regions of at least seven amino acids were present. Diversity was assessed using a clonality score derived from Shannon entropy and using the Gini coefficient. In the repertoire networks, any two of the top 5000 CDR3 amino acid sequences were connected whenever the two sequences differed by an edit distance of one. For TRB CDR3 amino acid sequences, antigen specificity groups and MHC restriction were predicted with GLIPH2. To flag known CMV, EBV, HIV or tissue antigen associations, CDR3 amino acid sequences were matched against VDJdb and McPAS-TCR. Pre-ART, post-ART and control groups were compared with Wilcoxon signed-rank tests and Holm-Bonferroni correction. TCRdb retrieved this table from immuneACCESS and kept in-frame rearrangements only. Not all clones are present; in checked studies, unresolved V genes account for under half, and no reason is known for the remainder. That table supplies the V and J calls and clone size; D and trimming were determined from the DNA. The table for this sample lists 30,000 or so clones; under 85% of them were counted only once. The ten largest account for 8% to 9% of the sample.

At the junction V is shortened by 2 bases and J by 3 bases; bases outside the gene matches: 1. The CDR3 numbers 13 residues from cysteine through phenylalanine. Of all the DNA, just the CDR3 is kept, 39 bases in frame from base 1. CDR1 and CDR2 are drawn from the germline V gene: SGHTA, FQGTGA. The specimen comprised unsorted PBMCs, sampled 3 years after starting antiretroviral therapy. The chain is made from TRBV7-3 and TRBJ2-7, with 7 middle bases fitting TRBD1. The receptor was derived from a man aged 35-49 years with HIV. The DNA is as follows: TGTGCCAGCAGCTTATCAGGGGGCTACGAGCAGTACTTC. Translation gives CASSLSGGYEQYF. Reference TRBV7-3 and TRBJ2-7 genes cover what lies past the CDR3, so the full variable domain is GAGVSQTPSNKVTEKGKYVELRCDPISGHTALYWYRQSLGQGPEFLIYFQGTGAADDSGLPNDRFFAVRPEGSVSTLKIQRTERGDSAVYLCASSLSGGYEQYFGPGTRLTVT.